This paragraph covers one T cell receptor (beta chain) sequence. What antigen it recognizes has not been identified. Qualities for individual bases were not recorded, and no much larger clone is one base off. The data belong to a study of T cell changes during pregnancy in multiple sclerosis (dated by TCRdb to the late 2010s). Concerning the study at large: Changes in the T cell repertoire over the course of pregnancy were examined in this study in women with multiple sclerosis.

Receptors were amplified or captured by the immunoSEQ multiplex PCR assay. TCRdb stores this immuneACCESS table with in-frame sequences only. Part of the clones is absent; in the studies checked, under half of the shortfall reflects unresolved V genes, and no reason is known for the rest. Recorded for this sample are some 34,000 clones; 80% to 95% of them occurred a single time. Around 0.45% of the sample goes to the ten largest clones. The CDR3 sequence holds 16 residues, the cysteine and phenylalanine included. The kept DNA is CDR3 alone, 48 bases in frame from the first base. The V and J ends are trimmed by 2 bases and 7 bases, leaving 18 bases between them. CDR1 and CDR2 (KGHSH, LQKENI) derive from the germline V gene.

The source is a female donor in good health, enrolled as a control in a pregnancy study. The chain was built from TRBV18 and TRBJ1-5; the D segment cannot be called with confidence. Sequencing was performed on CD4+ T cells from peripheral blood mononuclear cells, taken in the third trimester of pregnancy. The DNA reads as follows: TGTGCCAGCTCACCAGTGCGGCAGCTTAATGCCCAGCCCCAGCATTTT. Its protein is CASSPVRQLNAQPQHF.